The 21 T cell receptor beta chains given below trace back to one sample, sequenced in a study of Ad26.COV2.S vaccination and SARS-CoV-2 variants. The treatment is: around 19 received Ad26.COV2.S at low or high dose, single or two shots; roughly 5 received placebo; per-sample allocation not given. Samples were taken on day 63 after the first vaccine or placebo injection. Generated by immunoSEQ multiplex PCR, the TCRdb table keeps only in-frame clones and is missing some. Seen here are about 680,000 clones, about 90% observed once, and the top ten hold nearly 1.5%. Sequenced here: peripheral blood, sampled in a trial of Ad26.COV2.S vaccine versus placebo. Every receptor here comes from a person between 18 and 60 years old who received the Ad26.COV2.S COVID-19 vaccine or a placebo.

This clone was recorded only once. This sequence joins TRBV11-2 and TRBJ1-2, with D possibly being TRBD1 (5 bases). This CDR3 contains 15 residues. CDR1 is SGHAT and CDR2 is FQNNGV in the germline V gene. The ends were cut back, 0 bases at V and 8 bases at J, with 16 bases in the middle. CDR3 coding DNA: TGTGCCAGCAGCTTAGATGGACAAGCGGTTAGGGGCTACACCTTC. Its protein product is CASSLDGQAVRGYTF.

The CDR3 reads CASSFQGSGSPLHF. The CDR3 nucleotides read TGCGCCAGCAGCTTTCAGGGGTCAGGGTCACCCCTCCACTTT. The chain has TRBV5-1 and TRBJ1-6, with D tentatively TRBD1 (6 bases). There are 14 residues in the CDR3. CDR1 is SGHRS and CDR2 is YFSETQ in the germline V gene. V lost 2 bases and J 10 bases, leaving 13 bases between the germline ends.

The chain links TRBV3-1 (or the pseudogene TRBV3-2) to TRBJ2-7; D gene unclear. The ends were cut back, 1 base at V and 5 bases at J, with 12 bases in the middle. CDR1 and CDR2 (germline): LGHDT, YNNKEL (reference sequence). The CDR3 has 14 amino acids. CDR3 sequence: CASSQVVGIHEQYF. In DNA, the CDR3 is TGTGCCAGCAGCCAAGTAGTGGGGATCCACGAGCAGTACTTC.

This chain links TRBV6-5 with TRBJ1-2; D remains unclear. The germline V gene encodes CDR1 MNHEY and CDR2 SVGAGI. The length of the CDR3 is 11 residues. CDR3 protein: CAVASPWSYTF. As DNA, the CDR3 is TGTGCGGTGGCGTCCCCCTGGAGCTACACCTTC.

The rearrangement links TRBV12-3 or TRBV12-4 to TRBJ2-7; D possibly corresponds to TRBD1 (6 bases). This CDR3 region has 13 residues. The ends were cut back, 6 bases at V and 6 bases at J, with 15 bases in the middle. CDR3 sequence reads: CASRRTGSGEQYF. The CDR3 DNA follows: TGTGCCAGCAGACGCACAGGGTCGGGCGAGCAGTACTTC.

The chain joins TRBV6-6 to TRBJ2-5, with D hard to call. Germline-derived CDR1 and CDR2 are MNHNY and SVGAGI (reference sequence). Trimming removed 5 bases from V and 0 bases from J, with 10 bases in between. The CDR3 length is 14 residues. The CDR3 reads CASSQALHQETQYF. CDR3 nucleotides: TGTGCCAGCAGTCAGGCGCTACACCAAGAGACCCAGTACTTC.

This chain connects TRBV21-1 to TRBJ2-3; TRBD1 was called by the table and not checked on the DNA. TRBV21-1 is designated a pseudogene. The CDR3 runs to 18 residues. In nucleotides, the CDR3 is TGTGCCAGCAGCAAAGTCTTGGACAGGGGGCAAAGCACAGATACGCAGTATTTT. As protein: CASSKVLDRGQSTDTQYF.

This sequence joins TRBV2 and TRBJ1-5; 8 nucleotides align to TRBD1. CDR3 length: 13 residues. The V gene's germline CDR1 is SNHLY and CDR2 FYNNEI. Trimming at V came to 7 bases and at J to 3 bases, leaving 2 bases not matched to a gene. The CDR3 spells CASKGQVNQPQHF. CDR3 DNA sequence: TGTGCCAGCAAGGGACAGGTCAATCAGCCCCAGCATTTT.

CDR3: CASSPEAGRYNEQFF. CDR3 bases: TGTGCCAGCTCACCAGAAGCGGGACGGTACAATGAGCAGTTCTTC. The chain joins TRBV18 to TRBJ2-1, with 7 bases identical to TRBD2. V trimming: 2 bases; J trimming: 4 bases; junction bases outside the gene matches: 5. Per the germline V gene, CDR1 is KGHSH and CDR2 is LQKENI. The CDR3 has 15 amino acids.

V is TRBV13 and J is TRBJ2-3, with TRBD2 matching over 10 bases. The CDR3 contains 15 residues. V lost 6 bases, J lost 2 bases, and 5 bases stayed unmatched. Per germline, CDR1 PRHDT and CDR2 FYEKMQ (reference sequence). CDR3 in DNA: TGTGCCAGCAGAACCGGACTAGCGGCCACAGATACGCAGTATTTT. Its translation: CASRTGLAATDTQYF.

The chain recombines TRBV6-5 with TRBJ1-6, with TRBD1 matching over 7 bases. V dropped 9 bases and J dropped 6; count of bases not matched to a gene: 8. CDR3 length: 14 amino acids. Germline V gene data show CDR1 as MNHEY and CDR2 as SVGAGI. The CDR3 region has the DNA TGTGCCAGTGGCCCGGGACAGATTAATTCACCCCTCCACTTT. Its protein is CASGPGQINSPLHF.

The rearrangement joins TRBV7-8 to TRBJ1-1; D remains ambiguous. Trimming took 5 bases from V and 4 from J, leaving 5 bases between them. The CDR3 is 11 residues long. CDR1 and CDR2 from the germline V gene are SGHVS and FQNEAQ. The CDR3 protein is CASSPFTEAFF. The CDR3 nucleotides are TGTGCCAGCAGCCCCTTCACTGAAGCTTTCTTT.

A single count supports this clone. The chain has TRBV11-2 and TRBJ2-1, with D unresolved. Trimming removed 3 bases from V and 9 bases from J, with 6 bases in between. Germline V CDR1 and CDR2: SGHAT, FQNNGV. This CDR3 has 11 amino acids. CDR3 sequence (DNA): TGTGCCAGCAGCTTTTCGGGTGAGCAGTTCTTC. Protein product: CASSFSGEQFF.

The J gene is TRBJ2-7, the V gene TRBV15; 8 bases align to TRBD2. CDR3 length: 15 amino acids. The V gene end was trimmed by 5 bases and the J gene end by 8 bases; junction bases not matched to a gene: 14. Germline CDR1 LNHNV, CDR2 YYDKDF (reference sequence). The CDR3 loop reads CATSGSLASGSQQYF. The CDR3, as DNA: TGTGCCACCAGCGGAAGCTTGGCTAGCGGGTCACAGCAGTACTTC.

V is TRBV27 and J is TRBJ2-7; 7 nucleotides match TRBD2. The CDR3 has 13 amino acids. CDR1 MNHEY and CDR2 SMNVEV come from the germline V gene (reference sequence). Trimming took 6 bases from V and 6 from J; bases not matched to a gene: 8. The CDR3 nucleotides read TGTGCCAGCAGACCAAACCCGGGGGGCGAGCAGTACTTC. Protein product: CASRPNPGGEQYF.

This clone was seen only a few times. The V and J genes are TRBV19 and TRBJ2-7; D gene ambiguous. The CDR3 sequence is 12 residues long. The ends were cut back, 11 bases at V and 2 bases at J, with 13 bases in the middle. Germline V lookup: CDR1 LNHDA, CDR2 SQIVND (reference sequence). CDR3 region: CASHGVPYEQYF. The CDR3 DNA reads as TGTGCCTCACACGGCGTCCCCTACGAGCAGTACTTC.

V usage is TRBV9 and J usage is TRBJ2-3, with TRBD1 as a possible D gene (6 bases). The germline V gene encodes CDR1 SGDLS and CDR2 YYNGEE. V was cut by 0 bases and J by 12 bases, with 11 bases left in between. This CDR3 is 12 amino acids long. CDR3 DNA: TGTGCCAGCAGCGTAGCAGGGGACGCTCAGTATTTT. This encodes CASSVAGDAQYF.

This chain joins TRBV7-4 and TRBJ1-1; no definite D call. V lost 5 bases to trimming and J lost 1 base, with 8 bases between them. The CDR3 runs to 13 residues. Germline CDR1 is SGHVT and CDR2 is SQSDAQ. The CDR3: CASSGRQNTEAFF. In nucleotides, the CDR3 is TGTGCCAGCAGCGGAAGACAGAACACTGAAGCTTTCTTT.

CDR3 amino acids: CASSPRANSPLHF. CDR3 sequence (DNA): TGTGCCAGCAGTCCAAGGGCGAATTCACCCCTCCACTTT. The chain couples TRBV2 to TRBJ1-6; the D is unclear. Germline assignment: CDR1 SNHLY and CDR2 FYNNEI. The ends were cut back, 5 bases at V and 7 bases at J, with 9 bases in the middle. The CDR3 sequence is 13 residues long. The full variable domain, with the rest looked up from reference TRBV2 and TRBJ1-6, is EPEVTQTPSHQVTQMGQEVILRCVPISNHLYFYWYRQILGQKVEFLVSFYNNEISEKSEIFDDQFSVERPDGSNFTLKIRSTKLEDSAMYFCASSPRANSPLHFGNGTRLTVT.

The chain uses TRBV19 and TRBJ2-6; no reliable D call. Germline V gene lookup returns CDR1 LNHDA and CDR2 SQIVND (reference sequence). Trimming pared 3 bases from V and 0 bases from J, leaving 12 bases between. The CDR3 runs 17 residues. DNA of the CDR3: TGTGCCAGTAGTATGGGTGGACGCAGCTCTGGGGCCAACGTCCTGACTTTC. Protein product: CASSMGGRSSGANVLTF. The variable domain in full, completed from reference TRBV19 and TRBJ2-6, reads DGGITQSPKYLFRKEGQNVTLSCEQNLNHDAMYWYRQDPGQGLRLIYYSQIVNDFQKGDIAEGYSVSREKKESFPLTVTSAQKNPTAFYLCASSMGGRSSGANVLTFGAGSRLTVL.

The genes are TRBV29-1 and TRBJ1-1, with 7 positions matching TRBD1. This CDR3 has 12 amino acids. V gave up 6 bases and J gave up 4 bases; unmatched junction bases: 5. The germline gives CDR1 SQVTM, CDR2 ANQGSEA. CDR3 DNA: TGCAGCGTCACAGGGGACTCCACTGAAGCTTTCTTT. The encoded protein is CSVTGDSTEAFF.